A selection of T cell receptor beta chains follows, all from one sample in a study of blood T cell repertoires in COVID-19. The assay was immunoSEQ multiplex PCR, and TCRdb's table has in-frame clones only and misses some. The sample records fewer than 250,000 clones, around 83% being singletons. The specimen sequenced was peripheral blood. Receptors originate from a woman between 45 and 65 years old with acute or convalescent COVID-19. CDR3s include the opening cysteine and the closing phenylalanine or tryptophan. The D gene is left open where the match is weak. Clone size appears in some rows only: once, few, many, or a class for an expanded clone.

clone_size	v_call	j_call	d_call	cdr3_aa	cdr3_nt
once	TRBV19	TRBJ2-3	TRBD2	CASTASGRTTDTQYF	TGTGCCAGTACCGCTAGCGGGAGGACCACAGATACGCAGTATTTT
NA	TRBV7-3	TRBJ2-7	NA	CASSLSRGSYEQYF	TGTGCCAGCAGCTTGTCTCGGGGATCCTACGAGCAGTACTTC
NA	TRBV19	TRBJ1-3	NA	CASSQIPHLSSGNTIYF	TGTGCCAGTAGTCAAATCCCCCACCTGAGCTCTGGAAACACCATATATTTT
NA	TRBV19	TRBJ2-3	TRBD2	CASSIPGLGTDTQYF	TGTGCCAGTAGTATCCCGGGACTAGGAACAGATACGCAGTATTTT
NA	TRBV12-3/TRBV12-4	TRBJ2-5	TRBD2	CASSRSGGETQYF	TGTGCCAGCAGTAGAAGCGGGGGAGAGACCCAGTACTTC
once	TRBV5-1	TRBJ2-7	NA	CASSLVPVREQYF	TGCGCCAGCAGCTTGGTCCCGGTTCGAGAGCAGTACTTC
NA	TRBV28	TRBJ1-1	TRBD1	CASRLQGLEAFF	TGTGCCAGCAGGCTACAGGGGCTTGAAGCTTTCTTT
many	TRBV7-6	TRBJ2-5	TRBD2	CASSRRLAGQETQYF	TGTGCCAGCAGCCGCAGACTAGCGGGACAAGAGACCCAGTACTTC
few	TRBV11-2	TRBJ2-2	TRBD2	CASRKREDTGELFF	TGTGCCAGCAGGAAGCGGGAGGACACCGGGGAGCTGTTTTTT
NA	TRBV10-1	TRBJ2-3	TRBD1	CASSEGQGSTDTQYF	TGCGCCAGCAGTGAAGGACAGGGGAGCACAGATACGCAGTATTTT
NA	TRBV3-1/TRBV3-2	TRBJ2-5	NA	CASSQENGNQETQYF	TGTGCCAGCAGCCAAGAAAACGGTAACCAAGAGACCCAGTACTTC
NA	TRBV12-5	TRBJ2-3	TRBD1	CASGLSTGGTDTQYF	TGTGCTAGTGGTTTGTCCACAGGGGGCACAGATACGCAGTATTTT
NA	TRBV5-1	TRBJ1-1	NA	CASSATGLGTEAFF	TGCGCCAGCAGCGCCACAGGGTTAGGCACTGAAGCTTTCTTT
NA	TRBV19	TRBJ2-7	TRBD1	CASNPSGTGAVEQYF	TGTGCCAGTAACCCCTCGGGGACAGGGGCGGTCGAGCAGTACTTC
NA	TRBV9	TRBJ2-2	NA	CASSPAGSNTGELFF	TGTGCCAGCAGCCCCGCGGGCTCCAACACCGGGGAGCTGTTTTTT
NA	TRBV28	TRBJ2-7	TRBD1	CASSSFGQGSYEQYF	TGTGCCAGCAGTTCATTTGGACAGGGGTCATACGAGCAGTACTTC
NA	TRBV27	TRBJ2-7	NA	CASSLAGAYEQYF	TGTGCCAGCAGTTTGGCGGGCGCCTACGAGCAGTACTTC
NA	TRBV27	TRBJ1-2	TRBD1	CASSLQGAGGYTF	TGTGCCAGCAGTTTACAGGGGGCGGGAGGCTACACCTTC
NA	TRBV20-1	TRBJ2-2	NA	CSASNKNTGELFF	TGCAGTGCTAGTAATAAAAACACCGGGGAGCTGTTTTTT
NA	TRBV7-2	TRBJ2-3	TRBD2	CASSLGGSLDTQYF	TGTGCCAGCAGCTTAGGCGGGAGTTTAGATACGCAGTATTTT
NA	TRBV30	TRBJ2-7	NA	CAWSVLKGRGDEQYF	TGTGCCTGGAGTGTATTAAAGGGCAGGGGTGACGAGCAGTACTTC
NA	TRBV7-9	TRBJ2-1	NA	CASSSPGTLRDNEQFF	TGTGCCAGCAGCTCACCTGGTACACTGCGGGACAATGAGCAGTTCTTC
NA	TRBV6-5	TRBJ2-7	TRBD1	CATVRDRTSYEQYF	TGTGCCACCGTGAGGGACAGGACCTCCTACGAGCAGTACTTC
NA	TRBV3-1/TRBV3-2	TRBJ2-5	TRBD2	CASSPLAAHGAQYF	TGTGCCAGCAGCCCACTAGCGGCTCACGGGGCCCAGTACTTC
NA	TRBV19	TRBJ2-7	TRBD1	CASSTHLGTAYEQYF	TGTGCCAGTAGTACCCACCTCGGGACAGCTTACGAGCAGTACTTC
NA	TRBV24-1	TRBJ2-3	TRBD1	CATSDHRGDTQYF	TGTGCCACCAGTGATCACAGGGGGGATACGCAGTATTTT
NA	TRBV24-1	TRBJ2-7	TRBD1	CATSRGQGAYEQYF	TGTGCCACCTCTCGAGGACAGGGGGCCTACGAGCAGTACTTC
NA	TRBV5-6	TRBJ1-1	NA	CASFGGWSTEAFF	TGTGCCAGCTTCGGGGGATGGTCCACTGAAGCTTTCTTT
NA	TRBV2	TRBJ2-1	TRBD1	CASSVGTGRNEQFF	TGTGCCAGCAGTGTAGGGACAGGGAGGAATGAGCAGTTCTTC
many	TRBV7-9	TRBJ2-2	TRBD2	CASRSVAGEGTGELFF	TGTGCCAGCAGGTCGGTGGCGGGAGAGGGCACCGGGGAGCTGTTTTTT
NA	TRBV5-1	TRBJ2-5	NA	CASTRETQYF	TGCGCCAGCACCAGGGAGACCCAGTACTTC
NA	TRBV7-9	TRBJ2-7	TRBD2	CASSLVLAGAYEQYF	TGTGCCAGCAGCTTAGTACTAGCGGGCGCCTACGAGCAGTACTTC
NA	TRBV19	TRBJ2-1	NA	CASAGNSPYNEQFF	TGTGCCAGTGCCGGGAACTCACCCTACAATGAGCAGTTCTTC
NA	TRBV6-5	TRBJ2-7	NA	CASSYQDSYEQYF	TGTGCCAGCAGTTACCAAGACAGCTACGAGCAGTACTTC
NA	TRBV28	TRBJ2-3	TRBD2	CASSPGGARPDTQYF	TGTGCCAGCAGTCCCGGGGGGGCTAGGCCAGATACGCAGTATTTT
NA	TRBV28	TRBJ1-4	NA	CASSLRVGARTNEKLFF	TGTGCCAGCAGTTTAAGGGTGGGGGCTCGAACTAATGAAAAACTGTTTTTT
NA	TRBV5-1	TRBJ1-2	NA	CASSDLGGDGYTF	TGCGCCAGCAGCGATTTGGGCGGGGATGGCTACACCTTC
NA	TRBV5-1	TRBJ2-2	NA	CASSLGSTANTGELFF	TGCGCCAGCAGCTTGGGTAGCACCGCGAACACCGGGGAGCTGTTTTTT
NA	TRBV5-5	TRBJ2-7	TRBD1	CASSRGQVSYEQYF	TGTGCCAGCAGCCGTGGACAGGTCTCCTACGAGCAGTACTTC
NA	TRBV13	TRBJ2-5	NA	CASSLTFGETQYF	TGTGCCAGCAGCTTAACATTCGGGGAGACCCAGTACTTC
NA	TRBV5-4	TRBJ2-5	TRBD2	CASRRAGDQETQYF	TGTGCCAGCCGTCGAGCGGGAGATCAAGAGACCCAGTACTTC
NA	TRBV27	TRBJ1-2	TRBD1	CASSRTGGNYGYTF	TGTGCCAGCAGTCGGACAGGGGGGAACTATGGCTACACCTTC
NA	TRBV5-5	TRBJ1-2	TRBD1	CASPPGTEINYGYTF	TGTGCCAGCCCCCCCGGGACAGAGATTAACTATGGCTACACCTTC
NA	TRBV11-3	TRBJ1-1	NA	CASSPRRDTEAFF	TGTGCCAGCAGCCCACGCAGGGACACTGAAGCTTTCTTT
NA	TRBV7-2	TRBJ1-2	TRBD1	CASSSRTGVAPNYGYTF	TGTGCCAGCAGCTCGAGGACAGGGGTCGCCCCTAACTATGGCTACACCTTC